These 18 T cell receptor beta chains originate from one sample sequenced in a study of T cell responses to AZD1222 COVID-19 vaccine. Data came from immunoSEQ multiplex PCR; TCRdb stores just in-frame clones and leaves some out. The table lists 65,000 to 100,000 clones, almost 90% of them singletons, with 6.9% in the top ten. This specimen was peripheral blood, taken 28 days after the second AZD1222 dose. The receptors stem from an adult who received the AZD1222 COVID-19 vaccine.

This chain links TRBV11-2 with TRBJ2-7; TRBD1 might be the D (6 bases). V was shortened by 2 bases and J by 4 bases, with 6 bases between the two germline ends. Germline CDR1 reads SGHAT; CDR2 reads FQNNGV. The CDR3 contains 12 residues. The CDR3 DNA is TGTGCCAGCAGCTTACAGGGGTACGAGCAGTACTTC. This encodes CASSLQGYEQYF.

The chain recombines TRBV5-1 with TRBJ2-2; D is unresolved. The CDR3 loop spans 15 amino acids. The germline V gene has CDR1 SGHRS and CDR2 YFSETQ. Trimming took off 0 bases at V and 2 bases at J, with 8 bases between the two ends. The CDR3 is CASSLGDINTGELFF. CDR3 DNA: TGCGCCAGCAGCTTGGGAGACATTAACACCGGGGAGCTGTTTTTT.

The chain joins TRBV6-5 to TRBJ2-5, with 10 bases lining up with TRBD1. The CDR3 sequence is 15 residues long. The V gene end was trimmed by 8 bases and the J gene end by 1 base; junction bases not matched to a gene: 7. CDR1 MNHEY and CDR2 SVGAGI come from the germline V gene. The CDR3 DNA is TGTGCCAGCGGGTGGGACAGGGGATCCCAAGAGACCCAGTACTTC. The encoded protein is CASGWDRGSQETQYF.

This chain joins TRBV10-1 and TRBJ1-1; D gene unclear. Per germline, CDR1 WNHNN and CDR2 SYGVQD (reference sequence). This CDR3 comprises 14 residues. The V gene lost 5 bases and the J gene lost 1 base, with 11 bases spanning the gap. Here the CDR3 reads CASSSATPNTEAFF. Written as DNA, the CDR3 is TGCGCCAGCAGTTCAGCGACACCGAACACTGAAGCTTTCTTT.

V usage is TRBV2 and J usage is TRBJ1-2, with a weak D call TRBD1 (6 bases). The CDR3 runs 15 residues. Trimming took off 4 bases at V and 2 bases at J, with 14 bases between the two ends. Germline lookup yields CDR1 SNHLY and CDR2 FYNNEI. CDR3 region: CASSAYTGRNYGYTF. As DNA, the CDR3 is TGTGCCAGCAGTGCGTACACAGGGAGGAACTATGGCTACACCTTC.

This clone occurred once. The rearrangement links TRBV7-2 to TRBJ2-5; unclear D gene. With 1 base removed from V and 4 bases from J, the gap between germline ends came to 10 bases. The CDR3 consists of 14 residues. Germline V gene lookup returns CDR1 SGHTA and CDR2 FQGNSA. CDR3 residues: CASSLGGFGETQYF. As DNA, the CDR3 is TGTGCCAGCAGCTTAGGGGGATTCGGAGAGACCCAGTACTTC.

V is TRBV18 and J is TRBJ1-1; the D is unclear. This CDR3 is 14 amino acids long. V was trimmed by 0 bases and J by 0 bases, leaving 5 bases between them. CDR1 is KGHSH and CDR2 is LQKENI in the germline V gene. The CDR3 reads CASSPPGVNTEAFF. In DNA, the CDR3 is TGTGCCAGCTCACCACCAGGAGTGAACACTGAAGCTTTCTTT.

The chain joins TRBV6-4 to TRBJ2-2; D is unresolved. V was clipped by 0 bases and J by 5 bases, with 4 bases between them. In germline, CDR1 is MRHNA, CDR2 SNTAGT. The CDR3 contains 13 residues. In DNA form, the CDR3 reads TGTGCCAGCAGTGACTCGACTACCGGGGAGCTGTTTTTT. The encoded protein is CASSDSTTGELFF.

The chain recombines TRBV19 with TRBJ2-7; 12 nucleotides align to TRBD2. This CDR3 has 14 amino acids. The ends lost 5 bases at V and 2 bases at J; junction bases unmatched: 1. Germline V gene data show CDR1 as LNHDA and CDR2 as SQIVND (reference sequence). CDR3 DNA: TGTGCCAGTAGTCGGACTAGCGGGACCTACGAGCAGTACTTC. It specifies CASSRTSGTYEQYF.

This clone showed up just once. J is TRBJ2-1 and V is TRBV27, with 9 bases that match TRBD2. The CDR3 totals 14 residues. Germline V gene sequence: CDR1 MNHEY, CDR2 SMNVEV (reference sequence). Unmatched junction bases numbered 3, after V lost 5 bases and J lost 4 bases. The chain's CDR3 is CASSLAGQYNEQFF. The CDR3 DNA follows: TGTGCCAGCAGTCTAGCGGGACAATACAATGAGCAGTTCTTC.

V is TRBV6-4 and J is TRBJ2-7; no firm D call. Trimming removed 5 bases at V and 0 bases at J, with 8 bases between. Germline loops: CDR1 MRHNA, CDR2 SNTAGT. This CDR3 has 13 amino acids. CDR3 sequence: CASSPRSSYEQYF. CDR3 nucleotide sequence: TGTGCCAGCAGTCCAAGGAGCTCCTACGAGCAGTACTTC.

This chain joins TRBV4-2 and TRBJ2-1; 7 bases line up with TRBD1. Germline-derived CDR1 and CDR2 are LGHNA and YNFKEQ. This CDR3 has 16 amino acids. V shed 0 bases and J 4 bases; nucleotides not matched to a gene: 6. The DNA for the CDR3 is TGTGCCAGCAGCCAAGATCGGTCACAGGGGTACAATGAGCAGTTCTTC. The encoded protein is CASSQDRSQGYNEQFF.

The V call is TRBV5-6, the J call TRBJ1-1, with D maybe TRBD1 (5 bases). This CDR3 spans 14 amino acids. Germline assignment: CDR1 SGHDT and CDR2 YYEEEE. Trimming pared 3 bases from V and 1 base from J, leaving 10 bases between. The CDR3 sequence: CASSWGAGNTEAFF. The CDR3 DNA reads TGTGCCAGCAGCTGGGGCGCGGGGAACACTGAAGCTTTCTTT.

The chain combines TRBV6-5 with TRBJ1-1, with 9 positions matching TRBD1. The CDR3 has 15 amino acids. Unmatched junction bases numbered 12, after V lost 7 bases and J lost 6 bases. Per germline, CDR1 MNHEY and CDR2 SVGAGI. The CDR3 protein is CASNLDRGSAAEAFF. Here the CDR3 DNA reads TGTGCCAGCAACCTAGACAGGGGGTCGGCGGCTGAAGCTTTCTTT.

This rearrangement joins TRBV4-1 to TRBJ1-4; D is unclear. The V gene's germline CDR1 is MGHRA and CDR2 YSYEKL. The CDR3 runs to 15 residues. V lost 1 base and J 7 bases, leaving 13 bases between the germline ends. CDR3 DNA sequence: TGCGCCAGCAGCCAAGTAGCGACAACGGGTGAAAAACTGTTTTTT. This translates into CASSQVATTGEKLFF.

The chain has TRBV7-9 and TRBJ1-2; D is unresolved. The V end lost 5 bases, the J end lost 4 bases, and 14 bases lay between the germline ends. Germline lookup yields CDR1 SEHNR and CDR2 FQNEAQ (reference sequence). There are 14 residues in the CDR3. The CDR3 nucleotides are TGTGCCAGCAGCCCAGAGGGCATTATCTATGGCTACACCTTC. This gives the protein CASSPEGIIYGYTF. The full variable domain, rest sourced from reference TRBV7-9 and TRBJ1-2, is DTGVSQNPRHKITKRGQNVTFRCDPISEHNRLYWYRQTLGQGPEFLTYFQNEAQLEKSRLLSDRFSAERPKGSFSTLEIQRTEQGDSAMYLCASSPEGIIYGYTFGSGTRLTVV.

This chain links TRBV27 with TRBJ1-3; 7 bases are shared with TRBD1. The CDR3 totals 14 residues. In germline, CDR1 is MNHEY, CDR2 SMNVEV (reference sequence). V shed 6 bases, J shed 2 bases, and the junction held 4 bases outside the gene matches. In DNA, the CDR3 is TGTGCCAGCAGCCCTGACAGGGCTGGAAACACCATATATTTT. Translation gives CASSPDRAGNTIYF.

The chain uses TRBV28 and TRBJ2-6; D gene uncertain. The CDR3 has 15 residues. V lost 2 bases, J lost 0 bases, and 5 bases lay in between. Germline V lookup: CDR1 MDHEN, CDR2 SYDVKM. In DNA, the CDR3 is TGTGCCAGCAGTTTAGGGCCCTCTGGGGCCAACGTCCTGACTTTC. It translates to CASSLGPSGANVLTF.